This T cell receptor (beta chain) was captured in a study of vaccination effects on CD4 cells after COVID-19. Overall study: ViraFEST used viral peptide pools to expand antigen-specific CD4+ T cells before sequencing. Researchers obtained post-vaccine samples at a median of 72 days past the second dose.

Isolation of CD4+ T cells took place after nine to ten days of culture. It was two doses of either the BNT162b2 or mRNA-1273 vaccine that participants received. As to this clone: The antigen is undetermined.

Germline assignment: CDR1 MRHNA and CDR2 SNTAGT. Trimming removed 6 bases from V and 2 bases from J, with 10 bases in between. CDR3 length equals 14 residues. General observations from the study: Marked clonal contraction of infection- and vaccine-induced clones was seen late after vaccination.

Sequenced by immunoSEQ multiplex PCR; TCRdb stores in-frame clones only, minus some. Counted here are 45,000 to 65,000 clones, just under 80% occurring once; the ten biggest clones make up about 4.6%. Specimen: CD4+ T cells from PBMCs cultured without peptide, collected after COVID-19 vaccination. This TCR was sampled from a human donor who received a COVID-19 vaccine. The chain is built from TRBV6-4 and TRBJ2-2; D ambiguous. The CDR3, as DNA: TGTGCCAGCAGGATGAAGGGAAACACCGGGGAGCTGTTTTTT. As protein: CASRMKGNTGELFF.